The rows below give T cell receptor beta chains drawn from one sample of a study of blood T cell repertoires in COVID-19. TCRdb's copy holds only in-frame clones and misses some; the assay was immunoSEQ multiplex PCR. The profile shows 75,000 to 80,000 clones, approximately 90% of them singletons. Sample: peripheral blood. Receptors were obtained from a human donor in a cohort sampled during active COVID-19. CDR3s include the opening cysteine and the closing phenylalanine or tryptophan. The D gene is left open where the match is weak. For some rows the clone size is stated as once, few or many, or as a class when expanded; others skip it.

J gene: TRBJ1-1
D gene: -
clone size: -
V gene: TRBV28
CDR3 protein: CASSLPLENTEAFF
CDR3 DNA: TGTGCCAGCAGTTTACCCCTAGAGAACACTGAAGCTTTCTTT

J gene: TRBJ2-3
D gene: -
clone size: -
V gene: TRBV6-1
CDR3 protein: CASSENHPPPLVDTDTQYF
CDR3 DNA: TGTGCCAGCAGTGAAAATCATCCCCCCCCTTTAGTAGACACAGATACGCAGTATTTT

J gene: TRBJ2-3
D gene: TRBD2
clone size: -
V gene: TRBV7-3
CDR3 protein: CASSPTGTSGGGSTDTQYF
CDR3 DNA: TGTGCCAGCAGCCCCACCGGGACTAGCGGGGGGGGCTCCACAGATACGCAGTATTTT

J gene: TRBJ2-7
D gene: TRBD2
clone size: -
V gene: TRBV10-3
CDR3 protein: CAISEPGRTSGGSSEQYF
CDR3 DNA: TGTGCCATCAGTGAGCCGGGTCGGACTAGCGGGGGATCGTCCGAGCAGTACTTC

J gene: TRBJ2-5
D gene: TRBD1
clone size: -
V gene: TRBV11-3
CDR3 protein: CASSPQGGQTQYF
CDR3 DNA: TGTGCCAGCAGCCCACAGGGGGGACAGACCCAGTACTTC

J gene: TRBJ1-2
D gene: TRBD1
clone size: -
V gene: TRBV10-3
CDR3 protein: CAISEGQGIDGYTF
CDR3 DNA: TGTGCCATCAGTGAGGGACAGGGGATTGATGGCTACACCTTC

J gene: TRBJ2-7
D gene: TRBD1
clone size: -
V gene: TRBV12-3/TRBV12-4
CDR3 protein: CASKGQHDEQYF
CDR3 DNA: TGTGCCAGCAAGGGACAGCACGACGAGCAGTACTTC

J gene: TRBJ2-3
D gene: -
clone size: -
V gene: TRBV19
CDR3 protein: CASSIARDTQYF
CDR3 DNA: TGTGCCAGTAGTATAGCCCGGGATACGCAGTATTTT

J gene: TRBJ2-1
D gene: TRBD2
clone size: -
V gene: TRBV7-2
CDR3 protein: CASSLSGGTYNEQFF
CDR3 DNA: TGTGCCAGCAGCTTAAGCGGGGGCACCTACAATGAGCAGTTCTTC

J gene: TRBJ1-1
D gene: -
clone size: -
V gene: TRBV11-3
CDR3 protein: CASSASGDPKAFF
CDR3 DNA: TGTGCCAGCAGCGCCTCCGGGGATCCAAAAGCTTTCTTT

J gene: TRBJ2-5
D gene: -
clone size: -
V gene: TRBV23-1
CDR3 protein: CARIPQETQYF
CDR3 DNA: TGCGCCAGAATTCCACAAGAGACCCAGTACTTC

J gene: TRBJ1-2
D gene: -
clone size: once
V gene: TRBV7-9
CDR3 protein: CASSDSTLGIYGYTF
CDR3 DNA: TGTGCCAGCAGCGACTCCACCCTTGGCATCTATGGCTACACCTTC

J gene: TRBJ1-4
D gene: TRBD1
clone size: -
V gene: TRBV19
CDR3 protein: CASSPGTGGEKLFF
CDR3 DNA: TGTGCCAGTAGTCCCGGGACAGGGGGTGAAAAACTGTTTTTT

J gene: TRBJ2-3
D gene: -
clone size: -
V gene: TRBV6-6
CDR3 protein: CASSNLLEPSTDTQYF
CDR3 DNA: TGTGCCAGCAGTAACCTGCTTGAGCCTAGCACAGATACGCAGTATTTT

J gene: TRBJ2-7
D gene: TRBD1
clone size: -
V gene: TRBV29-1
CDR3 protein: CSVTTGVYEQYF
CDR3 DNA: TGCAGCGTGACGACAGGGGTCTACGAGCAGTACTTC

J gene: TRBJ2-1
D gene: -
clone size: -
V gene: TRBV29-1
CDR3 protein: CSVDVAGYNEQFF
CDR3 DNA: TGCAGCGTTGATGTGGCGGGTTACAATGAGCAGTTCTTC

J gene: TRBJ2-7
D gene: TRBD1
clone size: -
V gene: TRBV6-6
CDR3 protein: CASSYSAGGSREQYF
CDR3 DNA: TGTGCCAGCAGTTACTCGGCAGGGGGTTCGAGGGAGCAGTACTTC

J gene: TRBJ1-2
D gene: TRBD1
clone size: -
V gene: TRBV10-3
CDR3 protein: CAISESRDRRYGYTF
CDR3 DNA: TGTGCCATCAGTGAGTCCCGGGACAGACGCTATGGCTACACCTTC

J gene: TRBJ2-7
D gene: TRBD1
clone size: -
V gene: TRBV5-4
CDR3 protein: CASSRGGQASYEQYF
CDR3 DNA: TGTGCCAGCAGCCGCGGCGGACAGGCCTCCTACGAGCAGTACTTC